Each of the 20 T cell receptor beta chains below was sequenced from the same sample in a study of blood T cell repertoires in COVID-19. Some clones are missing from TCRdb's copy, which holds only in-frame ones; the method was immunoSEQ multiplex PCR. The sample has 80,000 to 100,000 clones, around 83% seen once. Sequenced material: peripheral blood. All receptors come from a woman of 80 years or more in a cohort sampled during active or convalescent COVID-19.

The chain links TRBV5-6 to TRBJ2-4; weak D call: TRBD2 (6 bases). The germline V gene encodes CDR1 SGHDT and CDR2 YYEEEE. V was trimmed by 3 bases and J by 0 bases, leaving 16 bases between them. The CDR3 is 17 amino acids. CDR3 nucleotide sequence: TGTGCCAGCAGCTCCGGCGGGACTGCCATAGCCAAAAACATTCAGTACTTC. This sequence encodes CASSSGGTAIAKNIQYF. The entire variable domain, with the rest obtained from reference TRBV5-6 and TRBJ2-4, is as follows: DAGVTQSPTHLIKTRGQQVTLRCSPKSGHDTVSWYQQALGQGPQFIFQYYEEEERQRGNFPDRFSGHQFPNYSSELNVNALLLGDSALYLCASSSGGTAIAKNIQYFGAGTRLSVL.

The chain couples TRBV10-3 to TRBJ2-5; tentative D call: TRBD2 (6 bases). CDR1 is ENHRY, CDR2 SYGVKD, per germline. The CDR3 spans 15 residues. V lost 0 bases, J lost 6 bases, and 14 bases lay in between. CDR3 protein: CAISESSGGSQTQYF. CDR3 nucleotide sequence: TGTGCCATCAGTGAGTCGAGTGGAGGGTCACAGACCCAGTACTTC.

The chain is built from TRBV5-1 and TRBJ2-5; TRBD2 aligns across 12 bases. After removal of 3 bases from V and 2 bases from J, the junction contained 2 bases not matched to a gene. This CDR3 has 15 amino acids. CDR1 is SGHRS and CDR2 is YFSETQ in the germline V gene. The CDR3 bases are TGCGCCAGCAGCTCCGGGACTAGCGGGCAAGAGACCCAGTACTTC. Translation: CASSSGTSGQETQYF.

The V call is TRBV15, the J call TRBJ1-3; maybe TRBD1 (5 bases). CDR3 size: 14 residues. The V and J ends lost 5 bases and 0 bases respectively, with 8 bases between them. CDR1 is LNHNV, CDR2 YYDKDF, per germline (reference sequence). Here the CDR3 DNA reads TGTGCCACCAGCGACAGATCCTCTGGAAACACCATATATTTT. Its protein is CATSDRSSGNTIYF. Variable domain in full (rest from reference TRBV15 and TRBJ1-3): DAMVIQNPRYQVTQFGKPVTLSCSQTLNHNVMYWYQQKSSQAPKLLFHYYDKDFNNEADTPDNFQSRRPNTSFCFLDIRSPGLGDTAMYLCATSDRSSGNTIYFGEGSWLTVV.

Here the CDR3 reads CASSLLVGELFF. The CDR3 DNA sequence: TGTGCCAGCAGCTTATTAGTCGGGGAGCTGTTTTTT. The rearrangement links TRBV7-3 to TRBJ2-2, with no clear D. Germline lookup yields CDR1 SGHTA and CDR2 FQGTGA. Between the trimmed V and J ends, which lost 2 bases and 7 bases, there was a span of 5 bases. The CDR3 runs to 12 residues.

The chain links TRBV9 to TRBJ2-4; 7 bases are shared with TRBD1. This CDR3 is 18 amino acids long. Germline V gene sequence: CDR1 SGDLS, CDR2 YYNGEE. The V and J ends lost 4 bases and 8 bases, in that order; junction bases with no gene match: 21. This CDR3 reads CASSTRSGQLTSEDIQYF. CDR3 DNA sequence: TGTGCCAGCAGCACCCGTTCGGGACAGCTGACGAGCGAAGACATTCAGTACTTC.

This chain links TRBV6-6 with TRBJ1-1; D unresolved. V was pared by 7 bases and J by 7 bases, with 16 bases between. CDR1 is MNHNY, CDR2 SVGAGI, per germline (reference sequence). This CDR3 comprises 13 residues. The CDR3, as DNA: TGTGCCAGCACCCAGAGGGTTAGGAATGAAGCTTTCTTT. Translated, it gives CASTQRVRNEAFF.

DNA for the CDR3: TGCGCCAGCAGCTTAGCTCGTGAGCAGTTCTTC. Its protein is CASSLAREQFF. The rearrangement uses TRBV5-1 and TRBJ2-1; D not certain. The CDR3 spans 11 residues. Trimming took 2 bases from V and 9 from J, leaving 6 bases between them. CDR1 and CDR2 from the germline V gene are SGHRS and YFSETQ.

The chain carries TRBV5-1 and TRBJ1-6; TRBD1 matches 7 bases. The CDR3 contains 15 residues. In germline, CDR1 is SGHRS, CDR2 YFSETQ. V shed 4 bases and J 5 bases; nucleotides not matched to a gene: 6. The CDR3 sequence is CASSPQGKDNSPLHF. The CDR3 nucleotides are TGCGCCAGCAGCCCACAGGGGAAGGATAATTCACCCCTCCACTTT.

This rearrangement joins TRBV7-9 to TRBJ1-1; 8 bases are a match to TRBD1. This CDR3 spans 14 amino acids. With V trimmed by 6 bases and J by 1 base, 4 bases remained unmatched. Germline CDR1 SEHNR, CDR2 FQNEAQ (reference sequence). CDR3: CASSSQGGNTEAFF. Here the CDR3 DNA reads TGTGCCAGCAGTTCACAGGGGGGGAACACTGAAGCTTTCTTT.

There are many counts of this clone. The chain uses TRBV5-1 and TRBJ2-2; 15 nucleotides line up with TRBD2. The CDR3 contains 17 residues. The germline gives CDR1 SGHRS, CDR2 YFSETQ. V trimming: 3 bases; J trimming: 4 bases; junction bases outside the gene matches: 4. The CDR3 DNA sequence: TGCGCCAGCAGCTGGACTAGCGGGAGGGCCGGCACCGGGGAGCTGTTTTTT. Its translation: CASSWTSGRAGTGELFF.

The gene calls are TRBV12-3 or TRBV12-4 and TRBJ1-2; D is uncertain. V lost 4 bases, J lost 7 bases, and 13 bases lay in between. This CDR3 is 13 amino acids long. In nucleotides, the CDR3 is TGTGCCAGCAGTTCGTTCCCCCGGGGTGGCTACACCTTC. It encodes CASSSFPRGGYTF.

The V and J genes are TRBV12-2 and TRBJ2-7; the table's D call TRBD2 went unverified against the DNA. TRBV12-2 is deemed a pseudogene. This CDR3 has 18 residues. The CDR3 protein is CASRLVFFPSGSSYEQYV. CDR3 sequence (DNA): TGTGCAAGTCGCTTAGTCTTTTTCCCTAGCGGGAGCTCCTACGAGCAGTACGTC.

CDR3 residues: CASSERSVAAWGNQPQHF. CDR3 DNA sequence: TGTGCCAGCAGTGAAAGAAGTGTAGCTGCCTGGGGCAATCAGCCCCAGCATTTT. The chain carries TRBV6-1 and TRBJ1-5; unclear D gene. This CDR3 comprises 18 residues. CDR1 is MNHNS, CDR2 SASEGT, per germline. Deletions cut 2 bases from V and 2 bases from J, with 19 bases between.

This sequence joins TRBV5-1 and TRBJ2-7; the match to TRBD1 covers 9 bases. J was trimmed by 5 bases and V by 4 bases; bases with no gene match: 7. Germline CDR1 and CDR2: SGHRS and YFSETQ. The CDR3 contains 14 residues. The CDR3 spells CASSPGTGWNEQYF. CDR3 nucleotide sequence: TGCGCCAGCAGCCCCGGGACAGGGTGGAACGAGCAGTACTTC.

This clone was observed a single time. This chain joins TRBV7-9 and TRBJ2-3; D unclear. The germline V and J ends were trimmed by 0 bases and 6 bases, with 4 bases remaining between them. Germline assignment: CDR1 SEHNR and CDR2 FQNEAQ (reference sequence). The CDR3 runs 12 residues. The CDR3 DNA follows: TGTGCCAGCAGCTTAGCGTCGGATACGCAGTATTTT. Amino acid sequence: CASSLASDTQYF. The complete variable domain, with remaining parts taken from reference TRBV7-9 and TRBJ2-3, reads DTGVSQNPRHKITKRGQNVTFRCDPISEHNRLYWYRQTLGQGPEFLTYFQNEAQLEKSRLLSDRFSAERPKGSFSTLEIQRTEQGDSAMYLCASSLASDTQYFGPGTRLTVL.

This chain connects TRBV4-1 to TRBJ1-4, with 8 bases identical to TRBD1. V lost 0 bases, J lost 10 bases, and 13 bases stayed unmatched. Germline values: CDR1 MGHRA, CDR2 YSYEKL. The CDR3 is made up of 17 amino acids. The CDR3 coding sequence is TGCGCCAGCAGCCAAGAGGCCAGGGGGCAGCAAATAGGAAAACTGTTTTTT. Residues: CASSQEARGQQIGKLFF.

The CDR3 reads CASRTSGYEQYF. The CDR3 DNA follows: TGTGCCAGCAGGACTAGCGGCTACGAGCAGTACTTC. J is TRBJ2-7 and V is TRBV6-6; 9 positions match TRBD2. Germline V gene lookup returns CDR1 MNHNY and CDR2 SVGAGI (reference sequence). CDR3 length: 12 residues. Unmatched junction bases numbered 0, after V lost 6 bases and J lost 3 bases.

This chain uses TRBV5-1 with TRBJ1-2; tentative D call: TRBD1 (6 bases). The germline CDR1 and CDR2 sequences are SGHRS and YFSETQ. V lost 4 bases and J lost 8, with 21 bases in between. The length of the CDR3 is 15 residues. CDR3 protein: CASSQTTGWIGGYTF. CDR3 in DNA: TGCGCCAGCAGCCAGACGACAGGATGGATTGGCGGCTACACCTTC.

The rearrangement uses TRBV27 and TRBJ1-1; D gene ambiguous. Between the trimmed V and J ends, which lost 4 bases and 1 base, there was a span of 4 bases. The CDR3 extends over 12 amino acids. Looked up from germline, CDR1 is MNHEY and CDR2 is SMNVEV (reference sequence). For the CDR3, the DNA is TGTGCCAGCAGTTCTTGGAACACTGAAGCTTTCTTT. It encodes CASSSWNTEAFF.